The 26 T cell receptor beta chains in this list originate from one sample, sequenced in a study of OX40 agonist ivuxolimab in advanced cancers. Sequencing used immunoSEQ multiplex PCR; TCRdb keeps in-frame clones, though not all of them. The table shows about 80,000 clones, with roughly nine tenths occurring only once. Here the sequenced sample was CD4+ or CD8+ T cells sorted from blood, taken in a trial of the OX40 agonist ivuxolimab. Receptors originate from an adult with an advanced solid tumor such as melanoma, head and neck, liver or kidney cancer.

This clone has a single count. This chain uses TRBV6-6 with TRBJ1-3; D might be TRBD1 (6 bases). The germline gives CDR1 MNHNY, CDR2 SVGAGI (reference sequence). Trimming removed 2 bases from V and 0 bases from J, with 8 bases in between. The CDR3 is 15 amino acids. The CDR3 DNA reads as TGTGCCAGCAGTTACCAGGGGCCCTCTGGAAACACCATATATTTT. Encoded protein: CASSYQGPSGNTIYF.

The chain couples TRBV2 to TRBJ2-1, with 14 bases matching TRBD2. With V trimmed by 5 bases and J by 9 bases, 6 bases remained unmatched. This CDR3 contains 15 residues. Germline assignment: CDR1 SNHLY and CDR2 FYNNEI. In nucleotides, the CDR3 is TGTGCCAGCAGTTTAGGACTAGCGGGAGGAAGTGAGCAGTTCTTC. It codes for CASSLGLAGGSEQFF.

This clone was seen a single time. The rearrangement joins TRBV23-1 to TRBJ1-4, with TRBD1 matching 7 bases. TRBV23-1 is given ORF status, its function remaining uncertain. V lost 7 bases and J lost 7; bases outside the gene matches: 9. This CDR3 region has 14 residues. The CDR3 nucleotides are TGCGCCAGCACCCAGGGGGGTTTAGGTGAAAAACTGTTTTTT. This sequence encodes CASTQGGLGEKLFF.

The V gene is TRBV7-9, the J gene TRBJ1-1, with a weak D call TRBD1 (6 bases). The CDR3 is 15 amino acids. Germline CDR1 SEHNR, CDR2 FQNEAQ (reference sequence). Trimming pared 5 bases from V and 6 bases from J, leaving 19 bases between. CDR3 in amino acids: CASSPEGHRASEAFF. The CDR3 coding sequence is TGTGCCAGCAGCCCAGAGGGGCACAGGGCATCTGAAGCTTTCTTT.

The chain has TRBV11-3 and TRBJ1-6, with D possibly matching TRBD1 (5 bases). The ends were cut back, 4 bases at V and 10 bases at J, with 14 bases in the middle. In germline, CDR1 is SGHNT, CDR2 YENEEA. This CDR3 spans 14 amino acids. CDR3 bases: TGTGCCAGCAGCTGGCGGGGCGGCAACTCACCCCTCCACTTT. As protein: CASSWRGGNSPLHF.

The chain combines TRBV6-1 with TRBJ1-2, with a tentative D call TRBD1 (6 bases). Trimming removed 6 bases at V and 4 bases at J, with 12 bases between. CDR3 length: 13 amino acids. In germline, CDR1 is MNHNS, CDR2 SASEGT. In DNA form, the CDR3 reads TGTGCCAGCAGACGAGACAGGAGCTATGGCTACACCTTC. It is translated as CASRRDRSYGYTF.

The chain couples TRBV7-9 to TRBJ2-7; tentative D call: TRBD2 (6 bases). CDR1 is SEHNR and CDR2 is FQNEAQ in the germline V gene (reference sequence). Trimming took off 5 bases at V and 1 base at J, with 15 bases between the two ends. The CDR3 extends over 15 amino acids. The CDR3 DNA reads TGTGCCAGCAGCCCCGGCGGGACGCAGTCCTACGAGCAGTACTTC. Translated: CASSPGGTQSYEQYF.

The rearrangement uses TRBV5-1 and TRBJ2-2; D is possibly TRBD2 (6 bases). Trimming shortened V by 8 bases and J by 5 bases, and 16 bases separated the two germline ends. Germline V gene sequence: CDR1 SGHRS, CDR2 YFSETQ. This CDR3 contains 14 residues. CDR3 protein: CASKSGSGTGELFF. The CDR3, as DNA: TGCGCCAGTAAATCCGGGAGTGGTACCGGGGAGCTGTTTTTT.

The chain recombines TRBV7-9 with TRBJ1-4; 9 bases map to TRBD1. Trimming removed 5 bases from V and 4 bases from J; junction bases left unmatched: 2. Germline CDR1 SEHNR, CDR2 FQNEAQ (reference sequence). There are 14 residues in the CDR3. CDR3 amino acids: CASSPGQGNEKLFF. CDR3 DNA: TGTGCCAGCAGCCCGGGACAGGGTAATGAAAAACTGTTTTTT.

The V call is TRBV11-2, the J call TRBJ2-7, with TRBD1 matching 7 bases. CDR1 SGHAT and CDR2 FQNNGV come from the germline V gene. Unmatched junction bases numbered 16, after V lost 4 bases and J lost 7 bases. The CDR3 length is 16 residues. CDR3 amino acids: CASSSRDRSPRGEQYF. The CDR3 DNA reads TGTGCCAGCAGCTCCCGGGACAGAAGCCCCCGAGGTGAGCAGTACTTC. Full variable domain (rest looked up from reference TRBV11-2 and TRBJ2-7): EAGVAQSPRYKIIEKRQSVAFWCNPISGHATLYWYQQILGQGPKLLIQFQNNGVVDDSQLPKDRFSAERLKGVDSTLKIQPAKLEDSAVYLCASSSRDRSPRGEQYFGPGTRLTVT.

The chain is built from TRBV28 and TRBJ2-5; 9 nucleotides line up with TRBD1. The ends lost 6 bases at V and 3 bases at J; junction bases unmatched: 5. The CDR3 loop spans 14 amino acids. The V gene's germline CDR1 is MDHEN and CDR2 SYDVKM. DNA of the CDR3: TGTGCCAGCAGACCTGGGACAGGGAAAGAGACCCAGTACTTC. This encodes CASRPGTGKETQYF.

This chain connects TRBV23-1 to TRBJ1-2; 7 nucleotides match TRBD1. TRBV23-1 is an ORF for which the function is uncertain. V lost 0 bases, J lost 4 bases, and 2 bases stayed unmatched. The CDR3 sequence is 14 residues long. For the CDR3, the DNA is TGCGCCAGCAGTCAATCGGGGACAGTCTATGGCTACACCTTC. This translates into CASSQSGTVYGYTF.

The count of this clone is one. The V and J genes are TRBV2 and TRBJ2-7, with D perhaps matching TRBD2 (6 bases). Trimming pared 7 bases from V and 0 bases from J, leaving 16 bases between. Germline-derived CDR1 and CDR2 are SNHLY and FYNNEI. The CDR3 is 15 amino acids. CDR3 in DNA: TGTGCCAGCAATAAGGAACTGGGAGGCTCCTACGAGCAGTACTTC. This gives the protein CASNKELGGSYEQYF.

The V gene is TRBV9, the J gene TRBJ2-3, with D possibly TRBD2 on 5 matching bases. The CDR3 is 15 residues long. CDR1 is SGDLS and CDR2 is YYNGEE in the germline V gene. V dropped 4 bases and J dropped 2 bases, with 14 bases sitting between them. CDR3 in amino acids: CASSPQGLPTDTQYF. CDR3 nucleotide sequence: TGTGCCAGCAGCCCCCAAGGACTCCCCACAGATACGCAGTATTTT. Full variable domain (outside the CDR3, taken from reference TRBV9 and TRBJ2-3): DSGVTQTPKHLITATGQRVTLRCSPRSGDLSVYWYQQSLDQGLQFLIQYYNGEERAKGNILERFSAQQFPDLHSELNLSSLELGDSALYFCASSPQGLPTDTQYFGPGTRLTVL.

As regards this clone: Other DNA sequences in the sample encode the same CDR3. The V gene is TRBV4-3, the J gene TRBJ2-1, with 9 bases that match TRBD2. CDR1 LGHNA and CDR2 YSLEER come from the germline V gene. This CDR3 is 15 amino acids long. V lost 3 bases, J lost 1 base, and 1 base stayed unmatched. The CDR3 here is CASSHLAGSYNEQFF. The DNA for the CDR3 is TGCGCCAGCAGCCATCTAGCGGGGTCCTACAATGAGCAGTTCTTC.

The J gene is TRBJ2-5, the V gene TRBV5-4; 11 bases fit TRBD2. Germline-derived CDR1 and CDR2 are SGHNT and YYREEE (reference sequence). The CDR3 is 16 residues long. J gave up 9 bases and V 4 bases, and 14 bases lay outside the gene matches. The CDR3 reads CASSKKASGRRNPQYF. Written as DNA, the CDR3 is TGTGCCAGCAGCAAGAAGGCTAGCGGGAGGAGGAATCCCCAGTACTTC.

The chain carries TRBV6-5 and TRBJ1-1, with D possibly TRBD1 on 6 matching bases. The CDR3 runs to 15 residues. Germline assignment: CDR1 MNHEY and CDR2 SVGAGI. Between the trimmed V and J ends, which lost 2 bases and 1 base, there was a span of 11 bases. The CDR3 protein is CASSYMPGANTEAFF. The CDR3 coding sequence is TGTGCCAGCAGTTACATGCCGGGGGCGAACACTGAAGCTTTCTTT.

This clone was detected once. The chain combines TRBV4-2 with TRBJ2-5; 12 bases match TRBD2. The CDR3 is 18 amino acids. The V segment lost 2 bases and the J segment 1 base; nucleotides outside the gene matches: 8. The germline V gene encodes CDR1 LGHNA and CDR2 YNFKEQ. CDR3: CASSQILGLAGSQETQYF. CDR3 DNA sequence: TGTGCCAGCAGCCAAATCCTTGGACTAGCGGGATCCCAAGAGACCCAGTACTTC.

The chain links TRBV6-5 to TRBJ1-3; weak D call: TRBD1 (5 bases). The CDR3 is 13 amino acids. V dropped 7 bases and J dropped 1 base, with 8 bases sitting between them. The V gene's germline CDR1 is MNHEY and CDR2 SVGAGI. The CDR3 sequence: CASKTGSGNTIYF. CDR3 DNA: TGTGCCAGCAAAACAGGTTCTGGAAACACCATATATTTT.

This clone appeared a few times. The chain is built from TRBV7-2 and TRBJ2-7; D may match TRBD1 or TRBD2 (6 bases each). This CDR3 spans 15 amino acids. CDR1 and CDR2 (germline): SGHTA, FQGNSA. V shed 5 bases and J shed 5 bases, with 19 bases lying between them. The CDR3: CASSGFRGAAHEQYF. CDR3 DNA sequence: TGTGCCAGCAGCGGCTTTAGGGGGGCCGCCCACGAGCAGTACTTC.

The chain has TRBV21-1 and TRBJ2-3; the DNA was not compared with TRBD1, the D call given in the table. TRBV21-1 is a listed pseudogene. This CDR3 is 16 amino acids long. CDR3 region: CTSRRTDRTPTDTQYF. In nucleotides, the CDR3 is TGTACCAGCAGGCGGACCGACAGAACCCCTACAGATACGCAGTATTTT.

The chain joins TRBV4-3 to TRBJ2-5; TRBD1 or TRBD2 may be the D gene (5 bases each). Trimming removed 5 bases from V and 5 bases from J, with 18 bases in between. The CDR3 has 15 amino acids. Per the germline V gene, CDR1 is LGHNA and CDR2 is YSLEER. CDR3 sequence (DNA): TGCGCCAGCAGCTTAGGGACCCCCGCCTTGGAGACCCAGTACTTC. Translating it yields CASSLGTPALETQYF.

The rearrangement uses TRBV11-2 and TRBJ2-1; D is undetermined. Trimming took 1 base from V and 7 from J, leaving 5 bases between them. CDR3 length: 12 amino acids. CDR1 and CDR2 from the germline V gene are SGHAT and FQNNGV. This CDR3 reads CASSLAGNEQFF. In DNA, the CDR3 is TGTGCCAGCAGCTTAGCCGGAAATGAGCAGTTCTTC. Using reference TRBV11-2 and TRBJ2-1 for the parts outside the CDR3, the full variable domain is EAGVAQSPRYKIIEKRQSVAFWCNPISGHATLYWYQQILGQGPKLLIQFQNNGVVDDSQLPKDRFSAERLKGVDSTLKIQPAKLEDSAVYLCASSLAGNEQFFGPGTRLTVL.

V and J are TRBV19 and TRBJ1-5; TRBD1 aligns across 9 bases. The CDR3 covers 14 residues. Germline loops: CDR1 LNHDA, CDR2 SQIVND (reference sequence). Trimming took 7 bases from V and 4 from J; bases not matched to a gene: 5. The chain's CDR3 is CASNRGQGNQPQHF. The CDR3 coding sequence is TGTGCCAGTAACAGGGGACAGGGTAATCAGCCCCAGCATTTT.

The CDR3 spells CASSRRTGADMNTEAFF. CDR3 DNA: TGTGCCAGCAGCCGACGGACAGGAGCCGACATGAACACTGAAGCTTTCTTT. This chain connects TRBV5-8 to TRBJ1-1; TRBD1 matches 7 bases. Germline CDR1 and CDR2: SGHTS and YDEGEE. Losses at the gene ends were 4 bases for V and 0 bases for J; bases not matched to a gene: 12. The CDR3 runs to 17 residues.

The rearrangement links TRBV5-1 to TRBJ2-5; D not certain. The CDR3 consists of 14 residues. Germline V gene data show CDR1 as SGHRS and CDR2 as YFSETQ. V gave up 2 bases and J gave up 1 base, with 9 bases separating them. The CDR3 DNA follows: TGCGCCAGCAGCTTTGAAGCCAGCCAAGAGACCCAGTACTTC. Its translation: CASSFEASQETQYF.